This TCR beta chain emerged from a study of blood T cell repertoires in COVID-19. The overall study: Whether acute or convalescent, the COVID-19 samples came from the United States, Italy and Spain. Nucleic acid was either cDNA or gDNA, and it came from T cells, B-cell-depleted T cells, or PBMCs.

Per the original data handling: Quantification of nucleated cells was approximated via reference gene primer amplification. Repertoires were generated with immunoSEQ multiplex PCR, while TCRdb's copy carries only in-frame clones and drops some. V, J and clone size derive from that table, while D and trimming were established from the DNA sequence. The top ten hold about 2.5% of the sample, which has some 80,000 clones, around 90% seen once. V lost 3 bases and J 0 bases, leaving 12 bases between the germline ends. Germline CDR1 and CDR2: MDHEN and SYDVKM. This CDR3 comprises 16 residues. The rearrangement uses TRBV28 and TRBJ1-5; perhaps TRBD1 as D (5 bases). This TCR came from a human donor in a cohort sampled during active COVID-19. The sample was peripheral blood. As DNA, the CDR3 is TGTGCCAGCAGTTTTTCTTACAGGCTTAGCAATCAGCCCCAGCATTTT. Protein: CASSFSYRLSNQPQHF.